This TCR beta chain was sequenced for a study of T cells in severe cutaneous drug reactions. On the study more broadly: A European registry, Taiwan and Thailand supplied patients during about 2010 to 2018. RegiSCAR criteria gave all enrolled patients a probable or definite SJS/TEN or DRESS diagnosis.

Concerning this clonotype: Its antigen is unknown.

The CDR3 spans 14 residues. Germline loops: CDR1 LGHNA, CDR2 YSLEER. Notes on the study in general: Tolerant-control and healthy-donor PBMC lacked or rarely had the public CDR3 found in blisters. Blister cells averaged about 33% and PBMC around 5% TRBV12-4 in carbamazepine-induced Stevens-Johnson syndrome or toxic epidermal necrolysis patients.

Bulk and single-cell libraries used iRepertoire multiplex PCR with TCR subtype-specific primers. No DNA is given; TCRdb re-called the multiplex PCR reads and lists each CDR3 protein once. The clone table shows just over 20,000 distinct CDR3 sequences, with the ten largest holding 7.5%. The patients sequenced had a carbamazepine-induced Stevens-Johnson syndrome or toxic epidermal necrolysis reaction. The sequence derives from a human donor with toxic epidermal necrolysis, a severe cutaneous drug reaction. The genes are TRBV4-3 and TRBJ2-3; TCRdb's D call of TRBD1 is untestable without DNA. The sequencing sample was made of PBMCs. The CDR3 loop reads CASSPGGGVDTQYF.